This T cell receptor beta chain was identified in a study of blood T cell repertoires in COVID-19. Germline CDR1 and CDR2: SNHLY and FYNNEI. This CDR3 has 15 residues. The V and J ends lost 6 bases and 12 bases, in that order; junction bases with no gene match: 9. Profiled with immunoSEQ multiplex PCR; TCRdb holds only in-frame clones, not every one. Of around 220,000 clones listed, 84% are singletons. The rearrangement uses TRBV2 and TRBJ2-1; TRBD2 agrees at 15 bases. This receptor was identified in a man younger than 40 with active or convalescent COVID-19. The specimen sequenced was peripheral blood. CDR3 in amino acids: CASSLQGLAGGRQFF. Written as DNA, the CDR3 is TGTGCCAGCAGCCTACAGGGACTAGCGGGGGGTAGGCAGTTCTTC.